This T cell receptor beta chain was recorded in a study of cytomegalovirus exposure and HLA in healthy donors. Study information: A preliminary data release comprised 70 million to 95 million unique TCRs obtained from HLA-typed donors. Study-level points and caveats: In all likelihood, a cluster of highly shared sequence variants was a sequencing artifact. The study listed some 160 cytomegalovirus-associated TCR beta chains. As confirmed in vitro, a few CMV-associated chains were specific for CMV antigens.

For this clone: Its antigen is unknown.

This PCR relied on a set of 60 Vbeta primers and 13 Jbeta primers. Clones were read by immunoSEQ multiplex PCR, and TCRdb kept only the in-frame ones, dropping some. This table holds roughly 110,000 clones, roughly four fifths found once. The sequencing sample was made of PBMCs. The TCR sequence derives from a man aged 55-75 years in good health and CMV-seronegative.

This CDR3 is CASRRGESTEAFF. The CDR3 nucleotides are TGCGCCAGCAGACGGGGGGAGAGCACTGAAGCTTTCTTT. V usage is TRBV4-1 and J usage is TRBJ1-1, with D perhaps matching TRBD1 (5 bases). With 6 bases removed from V and 4 bases from J, the gap between germline ends came to 12 bases. This CDR3 is 13 amino acids long. Germline-derived CDR1 and CDR2 are MGHRA and YSYEKL.